This T cell receptor (beta chain) was found in a study of blood T cells in healthy people across ages (dated by TCRdb to the mid-2010s). Background for the entire study: In model experiments, template switching captured about one uniquely barcoded TCR beta cDNA molecule for every two T cells. Donors were grouped into four age groups: young (average roughly 15 years), middle-aged (39), aged (about 60) and long-lived (about 82). The study analyzed two additional independent replicas of 1 million unique cDNA reads from the same blood draw for two donors, one aged 18 to 30 and one aged 80 or older. To avoid experimental bias, donors of different ages were distributed randomly across sequencing lanes. The study measured age-related changes in TCR beta repertoire diversity using deep sequencing normalized with unique cDNA molecular identifiers.

Study-wide conclusions, independent of this receptor: Bulk unsorted PBMC profiling prevented conclusive comparison of naive and antigen-experienced compartments. Observed TCR beta diversity per million T cells fell roughly linearly with age, and a significant reduction was already apparent by age roughly 40. Compared with the aged group, the long-lived group had more naive CD4+ T cells, fewer expanded clones and increased TCR diversity, a pattern suggesting age selection. Total diversity estimates from one million sequenced T cells were considered lower bounds and underestimates. Donor CMV infection status was unknown, potentially confounding age-related changes in expanded clonotypes. There was a strong correlation between observed TCR beta diversity and the percentage of naive T cells measured by flow cytometry.

The library relied on 5' RACE. Data came from an Illumina HiSeq 2500. The second PCR ran for roughly 7 to 12 cycles and used a J-beta primer mix along with a sample-barcoded 5' primer. Each TCR beta cDNA molecule received a unique molecular identifier from a template-switch 5' adaptor carrying 12 random nucleotides. Each sample yielded at least 2.5 million CDR3-containing paired-end reads. All of the RNA was converted into first-strand cDNA using the Mint cDNA synthesis kit, with a TRBC-specific oligonucleotide serving as the primer. Following uracil-DNA glycosylase treatment, a first 18-cycle PCR with universal primers M1SS and BC2_uni_R was performed on all cDNA. The authors' pipeline ran thus. For normalization, 1 million high-quality reads, each with a distinct molecular identifier, were randomly selected from each sample. Reads with shared molecular identifiers were discarded instead of being binned into consensus sequences. MiTCR, run with a Q25 quality threshold and the strictest error-elimination algorithm, handled CDR3 identification, clonotype clustering and error correction. Lower-bound total TCR beta diversity was estimated with a nonparametric unseen species model using Euler transformation. TCRdb reworked the public reads: Q25 trimming with fastp, MiXCR clone assembly, productive beta chains retained. Every CDR3 protein is listed once, alongside the most common genes and DNA of its rows. Clone size and V and J calls follow TCRdb, not the original study. The sample table holds approximately 790,000 distinct CDR3 sequences, of which around 62% were seen once. Roughly 25% of the sample is taken by the ten largest.

In regard to this clonotype: This clone's antigen is unknown. Within one base of it there is no much larger clone, and no base qualities were kept.

Systemically healthy Caucasian individuals from Russia, about 38 in total and aged roughly 6 to 95 years, were included as donors. Each donor gave around 9 milliliters of peripheral blood, collected into EDTA-treated Vacutainer tubes. Ficoll-Paque density-gradient centrifugation was used to isolate PBMCs, with at least 6.5 million per sample. Total RNA was extracted from PBMCs with Trizol reagent, with at least 5 micrograms obtained per sample. The percentages of naive CD45RAhigh/CD27high T cells were determined by flow cytometry on a PBMC aliquot from every donor. V lost 5 bases and J lost 0 bases; the stretch between them is 11 bases long. The CDR3, cysteine through phenylalanine, is 15 amino acids long. The read is trimmed to its CDR3 DNA, 45 bases read in frame from base 1.

The specimen was blood. Here the chain combines TRBV12-3 or TRBV12-4 and TRBJ2-1; the D segment cannot be called with confidence. The TCR comes from a man aged 25 to 45 in good health. The nucleotides are TGTGCCAGCAGTCCCCCGGCACCCTCCTACAATGAGCAGTTCTTC. It is translated as CASSPPAPSYNEQFF.